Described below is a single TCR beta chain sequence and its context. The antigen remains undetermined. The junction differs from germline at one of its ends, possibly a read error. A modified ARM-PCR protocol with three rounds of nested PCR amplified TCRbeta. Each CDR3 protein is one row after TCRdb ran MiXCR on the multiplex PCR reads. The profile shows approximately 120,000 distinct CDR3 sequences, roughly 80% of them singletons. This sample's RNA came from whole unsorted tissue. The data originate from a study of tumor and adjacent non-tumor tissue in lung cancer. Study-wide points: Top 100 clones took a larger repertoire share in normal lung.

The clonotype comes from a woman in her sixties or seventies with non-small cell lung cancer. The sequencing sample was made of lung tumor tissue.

CDR3: CVSGPRRVGELFF. The CDR3 DNA is TGTGTCAGCGGCCCTCGGAGGGTCGGGGAGCTGTTTTTT. The V call is TRBV11-2, the J call TRBJ2-2; D perhaps matches TRBD2 (6 bases). CDR1 and CDR2 from the germline V gene are SGHAT and FQNNGV. This CDR3 contains 13 residues.